This entry features one TCR beta chain sequence. The CDR3 runs 13 residues. Germline V gene data show CDR1 as GTSNPN and CDR2 as SVGIG (reference sequence). Trimming cost V 1 base and J 3 bases, with 7 bases left between them. The data originate from a study of CD8 T cells in Susac syndrome. The RNA, about 0.45 to 1 ug, was put through reverse transcription using random hexamers. TCRdb re-analysed the immunoSEQ multiplex PCR reads in MiXCR, keeping a single row per CDR3 protein. In the table there are some 180,000 distinct CDR3 sequences, 85% to 95% of which are singletons. The specimen was CD4+ T cells from PBMCs. The V gene is TRBV30, the J gene TRBJ2-1; D remains ambiguous. This sequence originates from a human donor in good health. The CDR3 spells CAWSAQVYNEQFF. The CDR3 DNA reads as TGTGCCTGGAGTGCACAAGTCTACAATGAGCAGTTCTTC.